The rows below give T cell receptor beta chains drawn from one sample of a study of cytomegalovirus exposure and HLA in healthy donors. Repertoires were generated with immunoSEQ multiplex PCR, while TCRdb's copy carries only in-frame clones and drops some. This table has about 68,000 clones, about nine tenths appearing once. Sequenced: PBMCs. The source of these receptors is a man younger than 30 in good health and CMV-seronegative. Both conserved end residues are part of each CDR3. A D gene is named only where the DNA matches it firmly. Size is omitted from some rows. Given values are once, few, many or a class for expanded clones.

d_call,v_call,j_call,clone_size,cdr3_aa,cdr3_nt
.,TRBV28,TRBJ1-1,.,CASSSAGVSDTEAFF,TGTGCCAGCAGTTCGGCAGGGGTTTCAGACACTGAAGCTTTCTTT
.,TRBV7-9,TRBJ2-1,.,CATITVTKDNEQFF,TGTGCCACCATAACTGTGACTAAAGACAATGAGCAGTTCTTC
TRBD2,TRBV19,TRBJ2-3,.,CASSSGLAGGDTQYF,TGTGCCAGTAGTTCAGGACTAGCGGGAGGAGATACGCAGTATTTT
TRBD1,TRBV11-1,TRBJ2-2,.,CASSRQGLGTGELFF,TGTGCCAGCAGCCGACAGGGTTTAGGCACCGGGGAGCTGTTTTTT
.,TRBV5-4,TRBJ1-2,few,CASSLTENYGYTF,TGTGCCAGCAGCTTGACAGAGAACTATGGCTACACCTTC
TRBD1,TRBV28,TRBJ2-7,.,CASSLSRQGSYEQYF,TGTGCCAGCAGTTTGAGTAGACAGGGCTCCTACGAGCAGTACTTC
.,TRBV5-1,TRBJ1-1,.,CASSLADRMNTEAFF,TGCGCCAGCAGCTTGGCCGACAGGATGAACACTGAAGCTTTCTTT
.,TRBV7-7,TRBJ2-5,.,CASSAYRETQYF,TGTGCTAGCAGCGCCTACCGAGAGACCCAGTACTTC
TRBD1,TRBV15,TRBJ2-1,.,CATSRGTGVSYNEQFF,TGTGCCACCAGCAGAGGAACAGGGGTCTCCTACAATGAGCAGTTCTTC
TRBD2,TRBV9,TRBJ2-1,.,CASSAGGAYNEQFF,TGTGCCAGCTCGGCGGGAGGGGCCTACAATGAGCAGTTCTTC
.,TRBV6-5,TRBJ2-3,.,CASSPGDTQYF,TGTGCCAGCAGTCCCGGAGATACGCAGTATTTT
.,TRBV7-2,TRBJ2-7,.,CASSRTASADYEQYF,TGTGCCAGCAGCCGAACGGCTAGCGCTGACTACGAGCAGTACTTC
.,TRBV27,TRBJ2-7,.,CASSFGRGQGFYEQYF,TGTGCCAGCAGTTTTGGGCGGGGGCAGGGATTTTACGAGCAGTACTTC
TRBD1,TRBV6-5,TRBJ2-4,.,CASARDRTNIQYF,TGTGCCAGCGCCCGGGACAGGACAAACATTCAGTACTTC
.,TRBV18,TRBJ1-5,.,CASSRDMNQPQHF,TGTGCCAGCTCACGGGACATGAATCAGCCCCAGCATTTT
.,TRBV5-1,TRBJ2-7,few,CASSLDSLYEQYF,TGCGCCAGCAGCTTAGACAGCCTCTACGAGCAGTACTTC
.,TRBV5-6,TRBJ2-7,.,CASSLAAGRTTYEQYF,TGTGCCAGCAGCTTGGCCGCAGGCCGAACCACCTACGAGCAGTACTTC
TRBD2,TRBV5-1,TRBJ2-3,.,CASSPSGSLVDTQYF,TGCGCCAGCAGCCCTAGCGGGAGTCTTGTTGATACGCAGTATTTT
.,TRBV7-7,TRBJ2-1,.,CASSLAGTSNEQFF,TGTGCTAGCAGCTTGGCGGGGACTTCTAATGAGCAGTTCTTC
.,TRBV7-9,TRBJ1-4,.,CASSSYDYREKLFF,TGTGCCAGCAGCTCGTACGACTATAGGGAAAAACTGTTTTTT
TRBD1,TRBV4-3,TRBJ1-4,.,CASSQGQSATNEKLFF,TGCGCCAGCAGCCAGGGACAGTCTGCAACTAATGAAAAACTGTTTTTT
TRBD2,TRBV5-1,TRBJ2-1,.,CASSLGLAGPSYNEQFF,TGCGCCAGCAGCTTGGGACTAGCGGGCCCTTCCTACAATGAGCAGTTCTTC
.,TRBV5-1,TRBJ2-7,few,CASMLDTEGLREQYF,TGCGCCAGCATGCTTGACACCGAAGGTCTCCGCGAGCAGTACTTC
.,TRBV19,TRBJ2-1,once,CASTDLPGSYNEQFF,TGTGCCAGTACCGATCTCCCCGGGAGCTACAATGAGCAGTTCTTC
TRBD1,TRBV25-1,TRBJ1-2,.,CASSEQTGIHGYTF,TGTGCCAGCAGTGAACAGACAGGGATCCATGGCTACACCTTC
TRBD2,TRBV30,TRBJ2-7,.,CAWGGLAGQQYF,TGTGCCTGGGGGGGACTAGCGGGACAGCAGTACTTC
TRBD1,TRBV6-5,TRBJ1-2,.,CASSSAGTGGYGYTF,TGTGCCAGCAGTTCCGCCGGGACAGGGGGATATGGCTACACCTTC
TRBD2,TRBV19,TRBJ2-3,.,CASSGRLAGAVIDTQYF,TGTGCCAGTAGTGGCCGATTAGCGGGAGCAGTAATAGATACGCAGTATTTT
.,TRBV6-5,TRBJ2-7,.,CASSYSGLRDYEQYF,TGTGCCAGCAGTTACTCGGGGCTTCGTGACTACGAGCAGTACTTC
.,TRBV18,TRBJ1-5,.,CASSPSGIQPQHF,TGTGCCAGCTCCCCCAGCGGAATTCAGCCCCAGCATTTT
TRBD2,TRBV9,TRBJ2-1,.,CASSALAGYVQFF,TGTGCCAGCAGCGCCCTAGCGGGATATGTGCAGTTCTTC